A selection of T cell receptor beta chains follows, all from one sample in a study of beta chain features in type 1 diabetes. TCRdb's table, derived via immunoSEQ multiplex PCR, lists solely in-frame clones and lacks some. Of under 950,000 clones listed, 15% to 20% are singletons. Material for sequencing was naive CD4+ T cells from blood. The receptors originated from a woman in her late teens or twenties in good health. Both conserved end residues are part of each CDR3. The D gene is left open where the match is weak. Only part of the rows carry a size: once, few, many, or a class if the clone is expanded.

D gene | J gene | V gene | clone size | CDR3 protein
TRBD2 | TRBJ2-1 | TRBV18 | few | CASSPPGLAGGNNEQFF
NA | TRBJ2-3 | TRBV7-2 | NA | CASSFWGYTQYF
NA | TRBJ1-1 | TRBV29-1 | NA | CSVEDHWTMNTEAFF
TRBD2 | TRBJ2-3 | TRBV13 | NA | CASSLAGGGSSDTQYF
NA | TRBJ2-2 | TRBV28 | few | CASSYLLGNGELFF
TRBD2 | TRBJ2-3 | TRBV28 | few | CATSKLAGETDTQYF
TRBD2 | TRBJ2-7 | TRBV28 | NA | CASSSNPGTTKGYEQYF
NA | TRBJ2-1 | TRBV19 | NA | CASGTPSEQFF
NA | TRBJ2-3 | TRBV11-2 | few | CASRKPGDRSTDTQYF
NA | TRBJ1-4 | TRBV7-3 | few | CASSYDGTEPTNEKLFF
NA | TRBJ2-3 | TRBV28 | NA | CASSFPPHTQYF
TRBD1 | TRBJ1-5 | TRBV7-8 | NA | CASTPGGYSNQPQHF
TRBD1 | TRBJ2-5 | TRBV6-1 | few | CASSTRQGWETQYF
NA | TRBJ1-5 | TRBV28 | NA | CASSSAVQPQHF
NA | TRBJ1-2 | TRBV20-1 | few | CSVSGGGYTF
NA | TRBJ2-1 | TRBV11-2 | few | CASIAGSFSGEQFF
NA | TRBJ1-1 | TRBV18 | few | CASSPLFSGARSTEAFF
NA | TRBJ2-1 | TRBV7-2 | NA | CASSTASPELPQFF
NA | TRBJ2-3 | TRBV11-3 | NA | CASSQNTDTQYF
NA | TRBJ1-1 | TRBV18 | NA | CASSPPGVGNTEAFF
TRBD2 | TRBJ2-5 | TRBV10-3 | NA | CAISESDSGKQETQYF
NA | TRBJ2-1 | TRBV25-1 | NA | CASSEYHEQFF
TRBD1 | TRBJ2-5 | TRBV5-4 | few | CASSATGGGETQYF
TRBD2 | TRBJ2-1 | TRBV4-2 | NA | CASSQALAQYGNEQFF
NA | TRBJ2-7 | TRBV21-1 | few | CASSKVSRGSYEQYF
NA | TRBJ1-5 | TRBV7-2 | NA | CASSSQVGQPQHF
TRBD1 | TRBJ2-3 | TRBV5-4 | NA | CASRTTGTADTQYF
NA | TRBJ2-3 | TRBV6-5 | NA | CASSLLDLRDTQYF
NA | TRBJ2-5 | TRBV28 | few | CASSSRGMEQETQYF
NA | TRBJ2-5 | TRBV7-9 | few | CASSLAPGTQKETQYF
NA | TRBJ1-4 | TRBV5-1 | few | CASSPGGEKLFF
TRBD2 | TRBJ2-5 | TRBV10-3 | few | CAISDRLAGFPKAQETQYF
NA | TRBJ2-3 | TRBV4-2 | NA | CASSQDTSGAGTDTQYF
TRBD1 | TRBJ1-1 | TRBV7-3 | few | CASSSSTGGYTEAFF
TRBD2 | TRBJ2-7 | TRBV5-4 | NA | CASSWGGLAGTYEQYF
NA | TRBJ2-5 | TRBV15 | NA | CATSRDRGQETQYF
NA | TRBJ1-3 | TRBV18 | NA | CASSPGQFGNTIYF